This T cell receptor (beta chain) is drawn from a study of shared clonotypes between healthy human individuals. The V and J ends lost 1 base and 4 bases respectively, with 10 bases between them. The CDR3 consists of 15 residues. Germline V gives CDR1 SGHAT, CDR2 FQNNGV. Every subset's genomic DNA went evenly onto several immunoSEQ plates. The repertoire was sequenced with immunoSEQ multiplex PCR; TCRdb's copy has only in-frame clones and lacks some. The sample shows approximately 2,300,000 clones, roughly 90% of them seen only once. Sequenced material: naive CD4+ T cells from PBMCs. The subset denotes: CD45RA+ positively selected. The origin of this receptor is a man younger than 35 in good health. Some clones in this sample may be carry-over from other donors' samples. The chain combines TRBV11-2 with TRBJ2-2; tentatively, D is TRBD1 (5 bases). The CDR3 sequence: CASSLGLTVTGELFF. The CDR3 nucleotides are TGTGCCAGCAGCTTAGGCCTGACAGTCACCGGGGAGCTGTTTTTT.